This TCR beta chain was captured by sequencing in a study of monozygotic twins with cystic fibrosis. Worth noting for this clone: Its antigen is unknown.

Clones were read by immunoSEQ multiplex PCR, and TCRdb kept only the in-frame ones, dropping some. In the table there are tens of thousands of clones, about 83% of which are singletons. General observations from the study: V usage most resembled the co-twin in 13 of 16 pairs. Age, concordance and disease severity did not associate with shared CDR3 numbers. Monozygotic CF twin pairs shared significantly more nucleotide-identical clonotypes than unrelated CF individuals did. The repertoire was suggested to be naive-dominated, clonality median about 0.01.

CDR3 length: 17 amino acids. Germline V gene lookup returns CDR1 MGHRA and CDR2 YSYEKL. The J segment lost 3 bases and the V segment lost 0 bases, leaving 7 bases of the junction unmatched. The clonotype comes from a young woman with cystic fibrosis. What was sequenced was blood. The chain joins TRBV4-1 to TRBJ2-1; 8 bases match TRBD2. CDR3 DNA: TGCGCCAGCAGCCAAGATGGGAGCGGGGGCTACTACAATGAGCAGTTCTTC. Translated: CASSQDGSGGYYNEQFF.